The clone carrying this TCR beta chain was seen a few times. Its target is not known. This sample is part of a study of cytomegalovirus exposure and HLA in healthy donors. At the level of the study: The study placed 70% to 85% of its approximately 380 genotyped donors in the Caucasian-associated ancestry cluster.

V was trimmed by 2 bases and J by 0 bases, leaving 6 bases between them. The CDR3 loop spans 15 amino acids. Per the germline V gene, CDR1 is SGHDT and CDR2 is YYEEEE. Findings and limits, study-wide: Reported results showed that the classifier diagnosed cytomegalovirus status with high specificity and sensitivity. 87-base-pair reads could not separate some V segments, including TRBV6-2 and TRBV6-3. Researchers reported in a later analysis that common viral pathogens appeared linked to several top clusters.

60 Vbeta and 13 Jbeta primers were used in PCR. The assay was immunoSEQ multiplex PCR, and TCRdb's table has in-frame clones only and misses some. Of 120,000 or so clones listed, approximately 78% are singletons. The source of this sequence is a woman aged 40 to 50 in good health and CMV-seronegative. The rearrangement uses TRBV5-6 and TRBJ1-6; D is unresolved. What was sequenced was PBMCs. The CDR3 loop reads CASSFLSSYNSPLHF. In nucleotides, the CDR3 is TGTGCCAGCAGCTTCTTGAGCTCCTATAATTCACCCCTCCACTTT.